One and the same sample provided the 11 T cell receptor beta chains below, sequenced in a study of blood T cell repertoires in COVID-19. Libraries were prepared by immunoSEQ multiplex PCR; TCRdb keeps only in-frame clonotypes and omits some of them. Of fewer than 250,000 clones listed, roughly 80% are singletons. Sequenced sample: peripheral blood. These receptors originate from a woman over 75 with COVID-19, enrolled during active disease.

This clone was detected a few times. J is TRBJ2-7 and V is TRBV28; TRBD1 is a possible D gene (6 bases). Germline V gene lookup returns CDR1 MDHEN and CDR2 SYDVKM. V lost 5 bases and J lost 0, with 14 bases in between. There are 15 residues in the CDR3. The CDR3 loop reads CASSRQELSSYEQYF. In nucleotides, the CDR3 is TGTGCCAGCAGTAGACAGGAATTAAGCTCCTACGAGCAGTACTTC.

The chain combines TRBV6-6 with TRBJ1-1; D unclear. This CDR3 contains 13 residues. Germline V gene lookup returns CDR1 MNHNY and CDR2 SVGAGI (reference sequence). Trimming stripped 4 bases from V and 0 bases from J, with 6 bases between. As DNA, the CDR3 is TGTGCCAGCAGTTTTAACATGAACACTGAAGCTTTCTTT. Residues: CASSFNMNTEAFF.

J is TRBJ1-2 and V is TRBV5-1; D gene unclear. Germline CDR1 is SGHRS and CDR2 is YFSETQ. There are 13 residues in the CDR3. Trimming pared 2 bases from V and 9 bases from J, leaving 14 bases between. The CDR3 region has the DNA TGCGCCAGCAGCTTCTCACTCCAACTGAGCTACACCTTC. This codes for CASSFSLQLSYTF.

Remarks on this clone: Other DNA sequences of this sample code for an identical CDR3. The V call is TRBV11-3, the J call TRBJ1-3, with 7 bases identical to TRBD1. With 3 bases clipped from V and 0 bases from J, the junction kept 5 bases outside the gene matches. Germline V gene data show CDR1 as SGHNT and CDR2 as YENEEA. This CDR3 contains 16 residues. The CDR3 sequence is CASSFGTGDSGNTIYF. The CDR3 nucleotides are TGTGCCAGCAGCTTCGGAACAGGGGACTCTGGAAACACCATATATTTT.

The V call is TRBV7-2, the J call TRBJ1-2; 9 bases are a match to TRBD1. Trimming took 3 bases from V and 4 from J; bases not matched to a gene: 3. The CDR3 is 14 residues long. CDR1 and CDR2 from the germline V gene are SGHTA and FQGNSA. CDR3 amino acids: CASSFTTGGYGYTF. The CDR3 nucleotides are TGTGCCAGCAGCTTTACGACAGGGGGCTATGGCTACACCTTC.

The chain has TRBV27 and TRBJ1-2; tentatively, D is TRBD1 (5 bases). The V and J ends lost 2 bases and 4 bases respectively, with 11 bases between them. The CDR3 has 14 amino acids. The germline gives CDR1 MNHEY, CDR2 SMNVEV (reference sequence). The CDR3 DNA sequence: TGTGCCAGCAGTTTACAGGGCCCGGGCTATGGCTACACCTTC. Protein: CASSLQGPGYGYTF.

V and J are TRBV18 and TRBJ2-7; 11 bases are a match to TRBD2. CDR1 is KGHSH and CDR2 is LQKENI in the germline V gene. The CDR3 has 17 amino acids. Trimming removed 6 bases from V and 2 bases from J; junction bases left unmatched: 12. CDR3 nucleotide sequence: TGTGCCAGCTCGCCCTACCAACTAGCGGGGGACGCCTACGAGCAGTACGTC. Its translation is CASSPYQLAGDAYEQYV.

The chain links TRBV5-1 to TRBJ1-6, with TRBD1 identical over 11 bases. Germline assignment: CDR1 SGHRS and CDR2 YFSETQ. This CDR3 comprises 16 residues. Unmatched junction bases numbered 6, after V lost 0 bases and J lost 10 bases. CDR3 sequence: CASSLGTGGNGSPLHF. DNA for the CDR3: TGCGCCAGCAGCTTGGGGACAGGGGGCAATGGCTCACCCCTCCACTTT.

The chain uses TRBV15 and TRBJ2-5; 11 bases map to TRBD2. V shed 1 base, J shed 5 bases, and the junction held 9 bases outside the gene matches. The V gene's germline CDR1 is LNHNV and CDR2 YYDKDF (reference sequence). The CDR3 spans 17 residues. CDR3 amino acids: CATSRGGTSGELETQYF. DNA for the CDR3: TGTGCCACCAGCAGAGGGGGGACTAGCGGCGAGCTGGAGACCCAGTACTTC.

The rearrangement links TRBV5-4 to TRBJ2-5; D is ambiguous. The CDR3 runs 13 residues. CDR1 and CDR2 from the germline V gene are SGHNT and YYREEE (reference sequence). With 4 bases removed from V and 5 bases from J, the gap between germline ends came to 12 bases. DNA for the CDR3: TGTGCCAGCAGCATTAGAAGTCCGGAGACCCAGTACTTC. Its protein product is CASSIRSPETQYF.

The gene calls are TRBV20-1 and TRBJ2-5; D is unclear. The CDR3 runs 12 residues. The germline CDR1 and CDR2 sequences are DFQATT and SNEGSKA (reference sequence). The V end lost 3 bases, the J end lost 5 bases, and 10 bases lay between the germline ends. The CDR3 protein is CSASIDSETQYF. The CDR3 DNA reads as TGCAGTGCTAGTATAGATTCGGAGACCCAGTACTTC.